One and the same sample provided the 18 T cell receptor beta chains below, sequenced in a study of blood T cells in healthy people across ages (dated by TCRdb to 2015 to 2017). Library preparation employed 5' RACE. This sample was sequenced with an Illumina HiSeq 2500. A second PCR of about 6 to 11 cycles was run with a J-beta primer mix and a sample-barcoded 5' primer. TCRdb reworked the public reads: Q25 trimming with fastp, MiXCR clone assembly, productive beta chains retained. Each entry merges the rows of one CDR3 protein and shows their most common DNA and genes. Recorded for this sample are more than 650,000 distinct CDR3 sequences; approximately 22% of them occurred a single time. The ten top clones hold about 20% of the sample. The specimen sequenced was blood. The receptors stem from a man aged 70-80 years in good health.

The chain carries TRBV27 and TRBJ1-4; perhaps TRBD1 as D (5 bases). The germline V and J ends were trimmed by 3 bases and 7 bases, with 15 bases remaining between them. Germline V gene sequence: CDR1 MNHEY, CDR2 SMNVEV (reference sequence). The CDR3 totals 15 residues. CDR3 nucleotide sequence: TGTGCCAGCAGTTTCGCGGTGGGGGACGGTGAAAAACTGTTTTTT. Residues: CASSFAVGDGEKLFF.

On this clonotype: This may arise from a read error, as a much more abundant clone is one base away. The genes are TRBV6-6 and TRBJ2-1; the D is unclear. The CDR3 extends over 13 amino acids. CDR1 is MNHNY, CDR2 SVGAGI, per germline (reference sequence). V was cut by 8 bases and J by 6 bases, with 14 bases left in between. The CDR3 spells CASAGQLANEQFF. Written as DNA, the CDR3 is TGTGCCAGCGCTGGGCAGCTCGCCAATGAGCAGTTCTTC.

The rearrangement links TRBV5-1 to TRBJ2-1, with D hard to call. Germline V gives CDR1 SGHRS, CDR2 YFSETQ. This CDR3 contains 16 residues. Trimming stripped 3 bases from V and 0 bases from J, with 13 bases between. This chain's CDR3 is CASSSLTGSSYNEQFF. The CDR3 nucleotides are TGCGCCAGCAGCTCGCTCACGGGTAGCTCCTACAATGAGCAGTTCTTC. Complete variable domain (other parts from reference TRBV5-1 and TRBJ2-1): KAGVTQTPRYLIKTRGQQVTLSCSPISGHRSVSWYQQTPGQGLQFLFEYFSETQRNKGNFPGRFSGRQFSNSRSEMNVSTLELGDSALYLCASSSLTGSSYNEQFFGPGTRLTVL.

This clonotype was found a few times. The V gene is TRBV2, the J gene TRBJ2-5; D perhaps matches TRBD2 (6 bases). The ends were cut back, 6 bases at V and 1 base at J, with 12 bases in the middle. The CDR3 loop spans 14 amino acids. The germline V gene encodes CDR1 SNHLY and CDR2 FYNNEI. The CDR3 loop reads CASSTRDFQETQYF. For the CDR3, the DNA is TGTGCCAGCAGCACGCGGGACTTCCAAGAGACCCAGTACTTC.

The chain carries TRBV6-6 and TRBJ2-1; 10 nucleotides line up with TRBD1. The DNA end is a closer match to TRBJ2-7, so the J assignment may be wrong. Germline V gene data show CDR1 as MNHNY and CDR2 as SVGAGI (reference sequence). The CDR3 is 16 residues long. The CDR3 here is CASSYSGTGASYEQYV. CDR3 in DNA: TGTGCCAGCAGTTACTCCGGGACAGGGGCTTCCTACGAGCAGTACGTC.

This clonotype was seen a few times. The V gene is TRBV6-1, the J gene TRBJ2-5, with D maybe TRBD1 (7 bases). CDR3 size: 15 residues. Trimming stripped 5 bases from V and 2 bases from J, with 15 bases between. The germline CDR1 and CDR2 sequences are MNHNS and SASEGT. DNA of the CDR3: TGTGCCAGCAGTCCTTCTCAGGGGGGACAAGAGACCCAGTACTTC. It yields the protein CASSPSQGGQETQYF.

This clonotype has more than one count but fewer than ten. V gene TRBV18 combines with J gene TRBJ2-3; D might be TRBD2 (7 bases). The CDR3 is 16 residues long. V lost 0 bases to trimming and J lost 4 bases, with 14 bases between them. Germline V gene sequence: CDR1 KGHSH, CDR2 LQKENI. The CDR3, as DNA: TGTGCCAGCTCACCACCGAGGAGGGAGGGGGCAGATACGCAGTATTTT. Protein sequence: CASSPPRREGADTQYF.

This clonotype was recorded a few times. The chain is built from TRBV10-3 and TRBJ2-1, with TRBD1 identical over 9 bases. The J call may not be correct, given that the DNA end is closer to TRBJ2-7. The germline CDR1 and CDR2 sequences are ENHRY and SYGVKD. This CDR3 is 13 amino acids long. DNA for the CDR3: TGTGCCATCAACCGGGACAGGGTTGACGAGCAGTACTTC. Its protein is CAINRDRVDEQYF.

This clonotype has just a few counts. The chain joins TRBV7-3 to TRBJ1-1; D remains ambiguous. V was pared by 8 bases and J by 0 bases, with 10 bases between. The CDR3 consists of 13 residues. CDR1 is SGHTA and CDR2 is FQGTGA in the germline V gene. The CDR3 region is CASQRELNTEAFF. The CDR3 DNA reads TGTGCCAGCCAACGAGAGCTGAACACTGAAGCTTTCTTT.

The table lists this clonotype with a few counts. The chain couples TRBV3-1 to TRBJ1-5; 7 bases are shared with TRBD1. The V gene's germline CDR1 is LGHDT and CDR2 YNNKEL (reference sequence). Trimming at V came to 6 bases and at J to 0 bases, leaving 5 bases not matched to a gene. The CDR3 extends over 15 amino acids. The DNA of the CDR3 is TGTGCCAGCAGTACAGGGGTTCGTAGCAATCAGCCCCAGCATTTT. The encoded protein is CASSTGVRSNQPQHF.

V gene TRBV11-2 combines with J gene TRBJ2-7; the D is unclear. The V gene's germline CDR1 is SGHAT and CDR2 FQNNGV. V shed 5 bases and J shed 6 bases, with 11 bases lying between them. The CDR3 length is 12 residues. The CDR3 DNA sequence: TGTGCCAGCAGCCCCGACCGTCGCGAGCAGTACTTC. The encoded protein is CASSPDRREQYF. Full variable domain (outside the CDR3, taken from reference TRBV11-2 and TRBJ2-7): EAGVAQSPRYKIIEKRQSVAFWCNPISGHATLYWYQQILGQGPKLLIQFQNNGVVDDSQLPKDRFSAERLKGVDSTLKIQPAKLEDSAVYLCASSPDRREQYFGPGTRLTVT.

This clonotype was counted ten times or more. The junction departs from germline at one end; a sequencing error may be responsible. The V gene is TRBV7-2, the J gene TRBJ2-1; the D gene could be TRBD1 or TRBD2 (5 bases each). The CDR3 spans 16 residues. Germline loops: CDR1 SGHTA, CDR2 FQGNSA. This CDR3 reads CASSLGAGSSYNEQFF. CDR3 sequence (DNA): TGCGCCAGCAGCTTGGGAGCAGGGAGCTCCTACAATGAGCAGTTCTTC. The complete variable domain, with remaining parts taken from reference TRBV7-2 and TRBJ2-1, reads GAGVSQSPSNKVTEKGKDVELRCDPISGHTALYWYRQSLGQGLEFLIYFQGNSAPDKSGLPSDRFSAERTGGSVSTLTIQRTQQEDSAVYLCASSLGAGSSYNEQFFGPGTRLTVL.

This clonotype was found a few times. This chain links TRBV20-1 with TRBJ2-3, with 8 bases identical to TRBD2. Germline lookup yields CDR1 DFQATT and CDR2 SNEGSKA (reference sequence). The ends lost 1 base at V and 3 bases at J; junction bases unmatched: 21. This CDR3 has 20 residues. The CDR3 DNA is TGCAGTGCTAGAGGAGGGAGGAGTAGCGGGGACCTGAGAAGGACAGATACGCAGTATTTT. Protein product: CSARGGRSSGDLRRTDTQYF.

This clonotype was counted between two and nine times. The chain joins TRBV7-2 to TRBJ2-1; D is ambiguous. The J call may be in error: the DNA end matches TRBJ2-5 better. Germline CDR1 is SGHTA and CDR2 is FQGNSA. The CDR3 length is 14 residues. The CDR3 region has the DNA TGTGCCAGCAGCTTTCGGATAAAGTGGGAGACCCAGTACTTC. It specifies CASSFRIKWETQYF.

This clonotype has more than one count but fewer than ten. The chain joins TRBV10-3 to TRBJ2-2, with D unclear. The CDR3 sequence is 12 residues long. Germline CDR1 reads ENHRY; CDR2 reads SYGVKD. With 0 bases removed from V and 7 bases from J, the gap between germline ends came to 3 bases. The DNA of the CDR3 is TGTGCCATCAGTGAGTCGAACGGGGAGCTGTTTTTT. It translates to CAISESNGELFF.

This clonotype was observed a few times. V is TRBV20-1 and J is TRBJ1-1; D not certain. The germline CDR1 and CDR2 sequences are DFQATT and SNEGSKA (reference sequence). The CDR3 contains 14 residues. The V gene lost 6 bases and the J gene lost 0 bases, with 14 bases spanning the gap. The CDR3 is CSAPTPFMNTEAFF. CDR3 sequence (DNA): TGCAGTGCGCCCACCCCCTTTATGAACACTGAAGCTTTCTTT.

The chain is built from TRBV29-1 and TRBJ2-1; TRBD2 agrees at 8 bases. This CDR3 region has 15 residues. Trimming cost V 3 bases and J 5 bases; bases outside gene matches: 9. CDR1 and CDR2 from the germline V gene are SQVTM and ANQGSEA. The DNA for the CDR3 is TGCAGCGTTGATGCCGGGAGGGCGGGTAACAATGAGCAGTTCTTC. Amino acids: CSVDAGRAGNNEQFF.

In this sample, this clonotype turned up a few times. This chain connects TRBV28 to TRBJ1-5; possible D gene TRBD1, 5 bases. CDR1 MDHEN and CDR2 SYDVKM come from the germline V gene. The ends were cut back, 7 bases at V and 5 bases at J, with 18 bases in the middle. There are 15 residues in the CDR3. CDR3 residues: CASTGQWVWDQPQHF. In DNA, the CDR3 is TGTGCCAGCACGGGGCAGTGGGTATGGGATCAGCCCCAGCATTTT.